Each of the 8 T cell receptor delta chains below was sequenced from the same sample in a study of γδ T cells in repeated Plasmodium falciparum infection. TCRdb called clones anew from the multiplex PCR reads with CATT. The table shows about 48,000 delta-chain clones, with about 1.6% occurring only once. Gammadelta T cells were flow-sorted from PBMC into Vgamma9/Vdelta2+ and Vdelta2-negative populations for bulk analysis. Sequences were obtained from gamma-delta T cells from blood. Every receptor here comes from a pool of human donors (malaria-infected and uninfected, not separated).

About this clone itself: The protein TCRdb gives is from a much larger clone and does not agree with this DNA's translation at residue 12, likely a read error; the protein shown here comes from the DNA. V gene TRDV1 combines with J gene TRDJ1; possible D gene TRDD2, 5 bases. The ends were cut back, 4 bases at V and 3 bases at J, with 21 bases in the middle. The germline V gene has CDR1 TSWWSYY and CDR2 QGS. This CDR3 has 17 amino acids. CDR3 protein: CALGGLYFPGIADKLIF. In DNA form, the CDR3 reads TGTGCTCTTGGGGGACTCTACTTCCCCGGTATCGCCGATAAACTCATCTTT.

This clone showed up just a few times. A far more abundant clone sits one base away, making this likely a read error. Other nucleotide sequences from this sample produce the same CDR3. The V gene is TRDV1, but the J gene lacks a call; no DNA check was done on the table's D call, TRDD3. The germline gives CDR1 TSWWSYY, CDR2 QGS. This CDR3 comprises 17 residues. The DNA of the CDR3 is TGTGCTCTTGGGGAACACCTAAGGGGGGATACGCTGGCTAAGCTCATCTTT. Translation: CALGEHLRGDTLAKLIF.

The sample holds a few counts of this clone. The protein held in TCRdb is that of a much larger clone and does not match this DNA's translation at residue 13, likely because of a read error; the protein shown is translated from the DNA. The chain has TRDV1 and TRDJ1; the D gene is possibly TRDD2 (6 bases). As TCRdb names no J gene, one was assigned here on the basis of a DNA match to germline. The germline V and J ends were trimmed by 2 bases and 2 bases, with 24 bases remaining between them. Germline CDR1 TSWWSYY, CDR2 QGS. CDR3 length equals 19 residues. The CDR3 DNA reads as TGTGCTCTTGGGGAAATATCCTACGTAGGGATTAAGCGGACCGATAAACTCATCTTT. It specifies CALGEISYVGIKRTDKLIF.

Ten or more counts support this clone. The likely explanation is a read error, given a far larger clone one base away. This sample also contains other DNA sequences that code for the same CDR3. The chain has TRDV1 and TRDJ1, with 10 positions matching TRDD3. The CDR3 contains 20 residues. Germline-derived CDR1 and CDR2 are TSWWSYY and QGS. CDR3 loop: CALGAFRRDWGIPSTDKLIF. The CDR3 region has the DNA TGTGCTCTAGGGGCTTTCCGGCGGGACTGGGGGATTCCAAGCACCGATAAACTCATCTTT.

Notes on this clone: This likely reflects a read error, since a far larger clone is one base away. The rearrangement uses TRDV1 and TRDJ1; TRDD3 might be the D (6 bases). The J gene was not available in TCRdb and was assigned here by matching the DNA to germline segments. Looked up from germline, CDR1 is TSWWSYY and CDR2 is QGS. This CDR3 has 16 amino acids. V gave up 3 bases and J gave up 3 bases, with 17 bases separating them. The CDR3 reads CALGEISIRRPDKLIF. DNA of the CDR3: TGTGCTCTTGGGGAGATTTCGATACGACGACCCGATAAACTCATCTTT.

Comments on this clone: TCRdb's protein, taken from a much larger clone, differs from this DNA's translation at residues 11 and 12, likely owing to a read error; the protein displayed comes from the DNA. CDR3: CALVFGPLGDSYKLIF. In DNA, the CDR3 is TGTGCTCTTGTGTTCGGCCCCCTGGGGGATAGCTATAAACTCATCTTT. The V call is TRDV1, the J call TRDJ1; TRDD3 matches 10 bases. The CDR3 extends over 16 amino acids. The V segment lost 7 bases and the J segment 6 bases; nucleotides outside the gene matches: 14. Germline V gene sequence: CDR1 TSWWSYY, CDR2 QGS.

This clone was seen ten or more times. The chain joins TRDV2 to TRDJ3, with D possibly TRDD3 on 5 matching bases. The CDR3 runs to 18 residues. Trimming took off 0 bases at V and 1 base at J, with 12 bases between the two ends. The V gene's germline CDR1 is GEAIGNYY and CDR2 EKD. CDR3 region: CACDTAEDRSWDTRQMFF. In nucleotides, the CDR3 is TGTGCCTGTGACACCGCGGAGGATAGGTCCTGGGACACCCGACAGATGTTTTTC.

This clone occurred many times. The TCRdb record carries a much larger clone's protein, which differs from this DNA's translation at residue 12; a read error is the likely cause, and the protein listed here is the DNA translation. This chain connects TRDV1 to TRDJ1; maybe TRDD2 (6 bases). TCRdb gives no J gene; it was assigned here by matching the DNA to germline. The V end was cut by 3 bases, the J end by 10 bases, with 24 bases between. The CDR3 consists of 16 residues. The V gene's germline CDR1 is TSWWSYY and CDR2 QGS. CDR3 in amino acids: CALGDVPSAGEISLIF. CDR3 bases: TGTGCTCTTGGGGATGTTCCTTCCGCCGGGGAAATCTCACTCATCTTT.